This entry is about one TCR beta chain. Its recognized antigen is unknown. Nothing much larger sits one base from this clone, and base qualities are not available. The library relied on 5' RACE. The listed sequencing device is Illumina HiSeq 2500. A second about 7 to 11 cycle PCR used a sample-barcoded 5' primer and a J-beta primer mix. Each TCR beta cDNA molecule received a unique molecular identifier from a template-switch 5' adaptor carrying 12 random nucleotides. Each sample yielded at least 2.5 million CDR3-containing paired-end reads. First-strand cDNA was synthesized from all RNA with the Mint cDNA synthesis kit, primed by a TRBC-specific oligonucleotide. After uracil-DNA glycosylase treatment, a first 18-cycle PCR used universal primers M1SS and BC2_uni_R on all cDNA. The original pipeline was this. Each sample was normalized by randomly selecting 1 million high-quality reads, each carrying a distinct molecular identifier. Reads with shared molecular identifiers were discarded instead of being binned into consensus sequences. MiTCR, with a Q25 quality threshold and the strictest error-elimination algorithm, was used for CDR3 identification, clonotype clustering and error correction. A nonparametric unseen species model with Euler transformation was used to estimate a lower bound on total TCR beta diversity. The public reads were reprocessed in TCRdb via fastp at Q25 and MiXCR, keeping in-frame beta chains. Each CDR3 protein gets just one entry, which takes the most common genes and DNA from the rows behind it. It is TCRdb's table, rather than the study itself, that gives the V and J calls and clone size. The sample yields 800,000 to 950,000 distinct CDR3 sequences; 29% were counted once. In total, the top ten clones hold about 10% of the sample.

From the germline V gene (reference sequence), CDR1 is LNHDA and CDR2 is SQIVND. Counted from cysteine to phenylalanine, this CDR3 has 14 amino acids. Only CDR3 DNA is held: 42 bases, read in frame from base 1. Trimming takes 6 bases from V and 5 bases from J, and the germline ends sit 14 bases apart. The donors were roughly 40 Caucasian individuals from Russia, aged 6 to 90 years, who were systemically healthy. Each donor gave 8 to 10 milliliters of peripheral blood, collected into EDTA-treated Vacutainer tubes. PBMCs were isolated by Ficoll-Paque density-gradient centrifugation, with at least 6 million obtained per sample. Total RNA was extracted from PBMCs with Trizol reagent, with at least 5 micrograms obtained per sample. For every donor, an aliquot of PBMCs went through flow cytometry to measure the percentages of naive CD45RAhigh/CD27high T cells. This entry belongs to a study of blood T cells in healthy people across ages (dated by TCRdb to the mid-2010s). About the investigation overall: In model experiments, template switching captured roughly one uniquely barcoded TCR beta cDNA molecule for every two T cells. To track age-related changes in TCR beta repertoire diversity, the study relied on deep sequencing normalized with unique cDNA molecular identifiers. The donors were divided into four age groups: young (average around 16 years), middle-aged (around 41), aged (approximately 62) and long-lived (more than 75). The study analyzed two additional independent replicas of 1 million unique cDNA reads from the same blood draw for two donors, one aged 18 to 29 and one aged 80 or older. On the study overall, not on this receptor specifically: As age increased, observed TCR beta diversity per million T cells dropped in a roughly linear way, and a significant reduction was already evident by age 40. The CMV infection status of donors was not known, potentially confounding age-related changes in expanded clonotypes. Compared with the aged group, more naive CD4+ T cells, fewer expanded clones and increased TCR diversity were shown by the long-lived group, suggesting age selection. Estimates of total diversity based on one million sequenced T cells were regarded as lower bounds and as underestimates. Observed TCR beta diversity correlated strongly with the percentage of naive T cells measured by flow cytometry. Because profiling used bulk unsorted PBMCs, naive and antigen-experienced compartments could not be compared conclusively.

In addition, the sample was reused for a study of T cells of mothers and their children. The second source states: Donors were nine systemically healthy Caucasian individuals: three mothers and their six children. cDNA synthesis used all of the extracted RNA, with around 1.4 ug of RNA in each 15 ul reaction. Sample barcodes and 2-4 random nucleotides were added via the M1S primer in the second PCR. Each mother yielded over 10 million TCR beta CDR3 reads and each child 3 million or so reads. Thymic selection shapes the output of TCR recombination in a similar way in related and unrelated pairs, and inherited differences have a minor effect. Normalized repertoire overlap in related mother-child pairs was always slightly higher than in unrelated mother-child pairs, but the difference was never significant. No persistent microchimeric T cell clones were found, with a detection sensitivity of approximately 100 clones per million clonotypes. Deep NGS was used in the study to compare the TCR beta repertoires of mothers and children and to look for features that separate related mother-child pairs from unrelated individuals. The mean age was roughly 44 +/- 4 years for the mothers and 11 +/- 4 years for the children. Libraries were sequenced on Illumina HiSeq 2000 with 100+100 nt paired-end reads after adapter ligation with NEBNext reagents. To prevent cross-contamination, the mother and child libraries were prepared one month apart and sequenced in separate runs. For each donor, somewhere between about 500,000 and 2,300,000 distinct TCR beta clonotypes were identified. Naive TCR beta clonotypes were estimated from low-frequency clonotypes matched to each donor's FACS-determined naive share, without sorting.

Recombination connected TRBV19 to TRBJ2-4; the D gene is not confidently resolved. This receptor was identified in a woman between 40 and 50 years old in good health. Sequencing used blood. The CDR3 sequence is CASRPAGRQNIQYF. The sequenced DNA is TGTGCCAGTAGGCCGGCAGGCAGACAAAACATTCAGTACTTC.